This T cell receptor (beta chain) was found in a study of CD8 T cells in Susac syndrome. CD8+ and CD4+ T cells from blood underwent TCR beta sequencing, which was carried out in a high-throughput format. The control group consisted of healthy donors matched for age and sex. Negative isolation was used for CD8+ and CD4+ T cells and FACS enrichment for TEMRA cells. V lost 3 bases and J lost 0; bases outside the gene matches: 2. The CDR3 is made up of 15 amino acids. CDR1 is LGHDT, CDR2 YNNKEL, per germline (reference sequence). With random hexamers, reverse transcription was performed on about 0.5 to 1 ug of RNA. A multiplex approach, immunoSEQ multiplex PCR, amplified TCR beta CDR3 across 54 Vbeta and 13 Jbeta. One entry per CDR3 protein, called by TCRdb with MiXCR from the immunoSEQ multiplex PCR reads. The sample lists about 160,000 distinct CDR3 sequences, about 94% occurring once.

V gene TRBV3-1 combines with J gene TRBJ2-3, with 8 bases that match TRBD1. This sequence originates from a human donor in good health. Sequencing was carried out using CD4+ T cells from PBMCs. CDR3: CASSQQGASTDTQYF. In DNA, the CDR3 is TGTGCCAGCAGCCAGCAGGGGGCCAGCACAGATACGCAGTATTTT.